These 21 T cell receptor beta chains were all obtained from the same sample, sequenced in a study of a mutant IDH1 vaccine in newly diagnosed glioma. Sequenced by immunoSEQ multiplex PCR; TCRdb stores in-frame clones only, minus some. The table shows 50,000 to 70,000 clones, with about four fifths occurring only once. Specified time point: week 47, end of study. Each dose delivered 300 ug of mutant IDH1 20-mer peptide subcutaneously with imiquimod. For these receptors, no antigen is known. The sequences come from PBMCs, collected from a glioma patient whose treatment included an IDH1 peptide vaccine. The receptor source for this set is a woman in her 50s with glioma.

The V and J genes are TRBV2 and TRBJ1-3, with a tentative D call TRBD1 (5 bases). The CDR3 covers 17 residues. Germline V lookup: CDR1 SNHLY, CDR2 FYNNEI. V lost 4 bases, J lost 0 bases, and 16 bases lay in between. The CDR3 DNA follows: TGTGCCAGCAGTGTAAAACCCAGTACAGGCTCTGGAAACACCATATATTTT. Encoded protein: CASSVKPSTGSGNTIYF. The whole variable domain, filled in from reference TRBV2 and TRBJ1-3, reads EPEVTQTPSHQVTQMGQEVILRCVPISNHLYFYWYRQILGQKVEFLVSFYNNEISEKSEIFDDQFSVERPDGSNFTLKIRSTKLEDSAMYFCASSVKPSTGSGNTIYFGEGSWLTVV.

The rearrangement uses TRBV28 and TRBJ1-2, with D tentatively TRBD1 (6 bases). Per germline, CDR1 MDHEN and CDR2 SYDVKM. Deletions cut 5 bases from V and 1 base from J, with 20 bases between. The CDR3 sequence is 17 residues long. This CDR3 is CASSPPPGTSFNYGYTF. The DNA of the CDR3 is TGTGCCAGCAGTCCCCCCCCCGGGACAAGTTTTAACTATGGCTACACCTTC.

Here the CDR3 reads CASSTRWGGPLEQYF. The DNA of the CDR3 is TGTGCCAGCAGCACGAGATGGGGGGGCCCCCTCGAGCAGTACTTC. The chain recombines TRBV7-2 with TRBJ2-7; D perhaps matches TRBD2 (7 bases). Germline loops: CDR1 SGHTA, CDR2 FQGNSA. Between the trimmed V and J ends, which lost 5 bases and 6 bases, there was a span of 20 bases. There are 15 residues in the CDR3.

The chain links TRBV6-4 to TRBJ2-2; D gene uncertain. Trimming took 0 bases from V and 2 from J, leaving 7 bases between them. The CDR3 runs to 15 residues. The germline CDR1 and CDR2 sequences are MRHNA and SNTAGT. This CDR3 is CASSDSILNTGELFF. The CDR3 DNA is TGTGCCAGCAGTGACTCGATACTTAACACCGGGGAGCTGTTTTTT.

The rearrangement joins TRBV4-1 to TRBJ2-2, with no clear D. The V and J ends lost 3 bases and 9 bases respectively, with 5 bases between them. The CDR3 sequence is 11 residues long. Germline CDR1 and CDR2: MGHRA and YSYEKL. CDR3 region: CASSQARELFF. As DNA, the CDR3 is TGCGCCAGCAGCCAGGCTAGGGAGCTGTTTTTT.

The chain is built from TRBV13 and TRBJ1-2, with a possible D match to TRBD1 (5 bases). Looked up from germline, CDR1 is PRHDT and CDR2 is FYEKMQ (reference sequence). This CDR3 contains 13 residues. V lost 0 bases, J lost 8 bases, and 10 bases lay in between. CDR3 nucleotides: TGTGCCAGCAGCTTAGGAGGTTGGGGGGGCTACACCTTC. Translating gives CASSLGGWGGYTF.

This clone has a handful of counts. This rearrangement joins TRBV6-1 to TRBJ1-2, with 10 bases lining up with TRBD1. Germline V gives CDR1 MNHNS, CDR2 SASEGT. V shed 6 bases and J 4 bases; nucleotides not matched to a gene: 5. The CDR3 is 14 amino acids. CDR3 nucleotides: TGTGCCAGCAGGGGACAGGGGTGGACCTATGGCTACACCTTC. Its protein product is CASRGQGWTYGYTF.

The gene calls are TRBV6-6 and TRBJ2-7, with 7 bases matching TRBD1. Germline assignment: CDR1 MNHNY and CDR2 SVGAGI (reference sequence). V lost 7 bases and J lost 5; bases outside the gene matches: 8. This CDR3 comprises 13 residues. CDR3 in amino acids: CASNIGDRNEQYF. The CDR3 DNA reads as TGTGCCAGCAATATCGGGGACAGAAACGAGCAGTACTTC.

This chain connects TRBV4-3 to TRBJ1-1, with unresolved D. V lost 1 base, J lost 1 base, and 4 bases lay in between. CDR1 LGHNA and CDR2 YSLEER come from the germline V gene. This CDR3 has 13 amino acids. In DNA form, the CDR3 reads TGCGCCAGCAGCCAAGGTCGGAACACTGAAGCTTTCTTT. Its translation is CASSQGRNTEAFF.

This clone has just a few counts. The chain is built from TRBV7-2 and TRBJ1-2, with D possibly TRBD1 on 5 matching bases. There are 14 residues in the CDR3. Germline V gives CDR1 SGHTA, CDR2 FQGNSA. The CDR3 is CAALAGVGVYGYTF. The CDR3 nucleotides read TGTGCGGCTTTGGCGGGGGTAGGGGTCTATGGCTACACCTTC.

This sequence joins TRBV7-9 and TRBJ1-5; weak D call: TRBD1 (5 bases). The V end lost 2 bases, the J end lost 5 bases, and 10 bases lay between the germline ends. From germline, CDR1 is SEHNR and CDR2 FQNEAQ (reference sequence). This CDR3 comprises 14 residues. In nucleotides, the CDR3 is TGTGCCAGCAGCTTAACTATGGGGGATCAGCCCCAGCATTTT. It yields the protein CASSLTMGDQPQHF.

The V call is TRBV5-1, the J call TRBJ2-5, with 8 bases matching TRBD2. The CDR3 spans 16 residues. Trimming removed 1 base from V and 4 bases from J; junction bases left unmatched: 9. The germline V gene has CDR1 SGHRS and CDR2 YFSETQ. CDR3 sequence: CASSLSQRGHGETQYF. For the CDR3, the DNA is TGCGCCAGCAGCTTGTCCCAGCGGGGGCATGGAGAGACCCAGTACTTC.

The J gene is TRBJ2-7, the V gene TRBV10-2, with 10 positions matching TRBD2. The CDR3 length is 17 residues. Trimming removed 2 bases from V and 0 bases from J; junction bases left unmatched: 7. Germline CDR1 is WSHSY and CDR2 is SAAADI. CDR3 sequence (DNA): TGCGCCAGCAGTGAGGCTAGCGGGGGCCTTAGCTCCTACGAGCAGTACTTC. Translating gives CASSEASGGLSSYEQYF.

The V and J genes are TRBV30 and TRBJ2-2; 8 bases match TRBD2. The CDR3 has 14 amino acids. The V and J ends lost 1 base and 6 bases, in that order; junction bases with no gene match: 4. In germline, CDR1 is GTSNPN, CDR2 SVGIG (reference sequence). The DNA for the CDR3 is TGTGCCTGGAGTGACGGGACTAGTGCCGGGGAGCTGTTTTTT. It codes for CAWSDGTSAGELFF.

The chain links TRBV5-6 to TRBJ1-1; 9 bases are a match to TRBD1. There are 15 residues in the CDR3. J was trimmed by 10 bases and V by 0 bases; bases with no gene match: 10. The germline V gene has CDR1 SGHDT and CDR2 YYEEEE. DNA for the CDR3: TGTGCCAGCAGCTTGGCCGGGACAGGGTACGTTCGAGCTTTCTTT. Amino acid sequence: CASSLAGTGYVRAFF.

The chain has TRBV25-1 and TRBJ1-1, with 7 bases identical to TRBD1. This CDR3 contains 15 residues. Germline CDR1 MGHDK, CDR2 SYGVNS. V lost 5 bases, J lost 4 bases, and 10 bases stayed unmatched. The CDR3 sequence: CASSPRTGLSTEAFF. In DNA form, the CDR3 reads TGTGCCAGCAGTCCCCGGACAGGATTAAGCACTGAAGCTTTCTTT.

This sequence joins TRBV7-9 and TRBJ1-4; the D is unclear. V was shortened by 1 base and J by 0 bases, with 6 bases between the two germline ends. CDR3 length: 15 residues. Per the germline V gene, CDR1 is SEHNR and CDR2 is FQNEAQ (reference sequence). This chain's CDR3 is CASSLGTATNEKLFF. As DNA, the CDR3 is TGTGCCAGCAGCTTAGGGACTGCAACTAATGAAAAACTGTTTTTT.

The chain is built from TRBV5-4 and TRBJ1-1; tentatively, D is TRBD1 (6 bases). Trimming pared 1 base from V and 1 base from J, leaving 14 bases between. The germline CDR1 and CDR2 sequences are SGHNT and YYREEE (reference sequence). CDR3 length: 16 residues. CDR3: CASSLLRGEGNTEAFF. DNA for the CDR3: TGTGCCAGCAGCTTGCTCAGGGGAGAGGGGAACACTGAAGCTTTCTTT.

The chain carries TRBV13 and TRBJ1-2; D perhaps matches TRBD1 (5 bases). Germline assignment: CDR1 PRHDT and CDR2 FYEKMQ (reference sequence). Trimming removed 5 bases at V and 3 bases at J, with 16 bases between. The length of the CDR3 is 15 residues. CDR3 protein: CASSIGGTVDYGYTF. The CDR3 DNA reads as TGTGCCAGCAGCATTGGGGGGACGGTGGACTATGGCTACACCTTC.

This clone showed up just once. The chain uses TRBV5-1 and TRBJ1-1; tentative D call: TRBD1 (5 bases). V was clipped by 4 bases and J by 0 bases, with 16 bases between them. The germline V gene has CDR1 SGHRS and CDR2 YFSETQ. CDR3 length: 16 residues. The DNA for the CDR3 is TGCGCCAGCAGCCCTACCTTAAAGGGGATGAACACTGAAGCTTTCTTT. Translation: CASSPTLKGMNTEAFF.

This chain links TRBV5-1 with TRBJ1-6; D ambiguous. Germline lookup yields CDR1 SGHRS and CDR2 YFSETQ. V was trimmed by 0 bases and J by 14 bases, leaving 9 bases between them. CDR3 length equals 12 residues. The CDR3 bases are TGCGCCAGCAGCTTGGGGGGAGCGGCCCTCCACTTT. It translates to CASSLGGAALHF.